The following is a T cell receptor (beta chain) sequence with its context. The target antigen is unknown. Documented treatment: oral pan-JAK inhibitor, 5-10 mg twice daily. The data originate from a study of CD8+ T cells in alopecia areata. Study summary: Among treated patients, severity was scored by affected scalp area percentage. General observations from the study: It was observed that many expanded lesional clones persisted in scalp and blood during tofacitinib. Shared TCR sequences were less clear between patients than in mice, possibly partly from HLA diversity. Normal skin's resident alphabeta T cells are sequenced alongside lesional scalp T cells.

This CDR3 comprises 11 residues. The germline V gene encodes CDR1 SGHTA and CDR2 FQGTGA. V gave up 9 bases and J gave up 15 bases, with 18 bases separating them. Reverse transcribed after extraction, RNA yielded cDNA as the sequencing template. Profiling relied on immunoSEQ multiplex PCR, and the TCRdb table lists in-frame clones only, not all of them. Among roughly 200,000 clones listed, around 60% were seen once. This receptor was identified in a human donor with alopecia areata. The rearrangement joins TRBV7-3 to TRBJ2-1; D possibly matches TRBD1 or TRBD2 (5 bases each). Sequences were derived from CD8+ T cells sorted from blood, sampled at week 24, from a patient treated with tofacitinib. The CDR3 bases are TGTGCCAGTGGGGCCGGGGCCGCTACGTTCTTC. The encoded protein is CASGAGAATFF.